The 5 T cell receptor beta chains listed next were all sequenced from one sample in a study of lymphopenia after photon versus proton radiotherapy. Sequencing was performed with immunoSEQ multiplex PCR; in TCRdb, only in-frame clones are kept and a portion is missing. The sample has under 80,000 clones; 75% to 90% are singletons. This specimen consisted of peripheral blood, obtained from a patient treated with photon-based radiotherapy. The origin of the receptors is a man aged 35 to 55 with gastric cancer.

The chain is built from TRBV19 and TRBJ2-6; D possibly corresponds to TRBD1 (5 bases). Per germline, CDR1 LNHDA and CDR2 SQIVND (reference sequence). V was cut by 5 bases and J by 0 bases, with 11 bases left in between. CDR3 length equals 16 residues. The DNA of the CDR3 is TGTGCCAGTAGTCCAATCAGGGTCTCTGGGGCCAACGTCCTGACTTTC. Encoded protein: CASSPIRVSGANVLTF.

This chain joins TRBV11-3 and TRBJ2-3; D not resolved. The V and J ends lost 5 bases and 1 base respectively, with 7 bases between them. The CDR3 runs to 13 residues. Germline values: CDR1 SGHNT, CDR2 YENEEA. The CDR3 DNA reads TGTGCCAGCAGCGGAAAGGGCACAGATACGCAGTATTTT. Translated, it gives CASSGKGTDTQYF.

The CDR3 DNA reads TGCGCCAGCAGCCCAGGGACAGGAACCTACGAGCAGTACTTC. It codes for CASSPGTGTYEQYF. The chain recombines TRBV4-3 with TRBJ2-7, with TRBD1 identical over 8 bases. Trimming removed 4 bases from V and 2 bases from J; junction bases left unmatched: 4. Germline V gene lookup returns CDR1 LGHNA and CDR2 YSLEER. The CDR3 consists of 14 residues.

The CDR3 loop is CASSQLAGGPSGELFF. In DNA, the CDR3 is TGTGCCAGCAGCCAACTAGCGGGGGGGCCATCCGGGGAGCTGTTTTTT. The chain is built from TRBV4-2 and TRBJ2-2; 12 nucleotides agree with TRBD2. The germline V gene encodes CDR1 LGHNA and CDR2 YNFKEQ. CDR3 size: 16 residues. Trimming cost V 2 bases and J 6 bases; bases outside gene matches: 4.

This chain joins TRBV7-2 and TRBJ2-7; D is unclear. The CDR3 has 13 residues. Trimming left V 5 bases short and J 4 bases short, with 12 bases between. The germline V gene has CDR1 SGHTA and CDR2 FQGNSA. In DNA form, the CDR3 reads TGTGCCAGCAGCCGGGCTGGTCATTACGAGCAGTACTTC. Protein sequence: CASSRAGHYEQYF.